The clone carrying this T cell receptor (beta chain) was counted many times. The target antigen is unknown. The data originate from a study of T cells after yellow fever vaccination. A process of 5'RACE template switching, which added a universal primer site and UMIs, was used to make TCR cDNA. In TCRdb, the 5' RACE reads were re-called with MiXCR into one record per CDR3 protein. The table lists about 360,000 distinct CDR3 sequences, around 6.5% of them singletons. Study findings and constraints: A small share of clonotypes appeared in both CD4 and CD8 compartments. Post-booster repertoires contained most primary-vaccination clones again (roughly 96% CD4, around 89% CD8). Abundant bulk-population clonotypes could contaminate the FACS-sorted repertoires.

This sequence was found in a man under 40 who received the YFV17D yellow fever vaccine. The material was PBMCs, obtained 5 days after the yellow fever booster vaccination.

The CDR3: CASSSTGYDEQYF. DNA of the CDR3: TGCGCCAGCAGCTCGACAGGGTATGACGAGCAGTACTTC. The chain uses TRBV5-1 and TRBJ2-7; 7 bases map to TRBD1. Germline V gene sequence: CDR1 SGHRS, CDR2 YFSETQ. The CDR3 sequence is 13 residues long. The V segment lost 3 bases and the J segment 5 bases; nucleotides outside the gene matches: 5.